This T cell receptor beta chain was identified during a study of cytomegalovirus exposure and HLA in healthy donors. Regarding the study as a whole: Among CMV-associated TCR beta chains, most appeared HLA-restricted in a later analysis. Data from an earlier analysis indicated that most TCR beta V segments were productive either about 90% or about 30% of the time. V- and J-gene trimming in TCR beta was tied to a missense DCLRE1C variant by an analysis performed later.

The PCR ran on 60 Vbeta and 13 Jbeta primers. How the authors handled the data: The count from a later analysis was roughly 80 million unique TCR beta chains, 9.5 million to 13 million of them shared. Only in-frame clones appear in the TCRdb table, and some are missing; sequencing was by immunoSEQ multiplex PCR. D and trimming were read from the DNA, whereas the V and J calls and clone size are those reported in that table. This sample has 130,000 to 150,000 clones; 60% to 85% occur once, and the top ten carry 2.8%. This CDR3 contains 14 residues. V was clipped by 5 bases and J by 0 bases, with 9 bases between them. Germline assignment: CDR1 SGHTS and CDR2 YDEGEE. On this clone itself: The antigen is unknown.

Sequenced input: PBMCs. The TCR was taken from a male donor in good health and CMV-seronegative. The chain links TRBV5-8 to TRBJ1-3; D is unresolved. DNA for the CDR3: TGTGCCAGCAGGCTCACTGGCTCTGGAAACACCATATATTTT. This gives the protein CASRLTGSGNTIYF.